The 14 T cell receptor beta chains below were found in one sample sequenced in a study of vaccination effects on CD4 cells after COVID-19. These receptors have no known antigen. Clones were read by immunoSEQ multiplex PCR, and TCRdb kept only the in-frame ones, dropping some. The profile shows under 50,000 clones, about 80% of them singletons. At the end of 10 days of culture, CD4+ T cells were isolated. The sequencing here drew on CD4+ T cells from PBMCs cultured without peptide, taken before COVID-19 vaccination. These receptors all stem from a human donor who had a prior SARS-CoV-2 infection.

The V call is TRBV10-3, the J call TRBJ2-3, with a possible D match to TRBD2 (5 bases). Trimming pared 5 bases from V and 5 bases from J, leaving 11 bases between. Germline V gene data show CDR1 as ENHRY and CDR2 as SYGVKD. There are 13 residues in the CDR3. The CDR3 spells CAISPSGVDTQYF. The CDR3 DNA reads as TGTGCCATCAGTCCAAGCGGTGTAGATACGCAGTATTTT.

This clone was detected only a few times. V and J are TRBV2 and TRBJ1-5; D ambiguous. CDR1 and CDR2 (germline): SNHLY, FYNNEI. The CDR3 consists of 14 residues. The V end was cut by 4 bases, the J end by 4 bases, with 11 bases between. CDR3 sequence reads: CASSASGRNQPQHF. The CDR3 DNA sequence: TGTGCCAGCAGTGCGTCCGGCCGAAATCAGCCCCAGCATTTT.

This clone was picked up one time. The chain uses TRBV10-3 and TRBJ1-2; D call uncertain. There are 13 residues in the CDR3. V gave up 3 bases and J gave up 4 bases, with 9 bases separating them. Germline lookup yields CDR1 ENHRY and CDR2 SYGVKD. In DNA, the CDR3 is TGTGCCATCAGTGATATGGCGGGCTATGGCTACACCTTC. Encoded protein: CAISDMAGYGYTF.

The chain carries TRBV6-1 and TRBJ1-3; TRBD1 is a possible D gene (6 bases). Germline V gives CDR1 MNHNS, CDR2 SASEGT. The CDR3 length is 15 residues. Trimming shortened V by 3 bases and J by 3 bases, and 12 bases separated the two germline ends. The CDR3 spells CASSDQSGVGNTIYF. The CDR3 nucleotides are TGTGCCAGCAGTGATCAGTCAGGGGTTGGAAACACCATATATTTT.

The chain couples TRBV7-2 to TRBJ2-3, with D tentatively TRBD1 (6 bases). V was trimmed by 2 bases and J by 3 bases, leaving 9 bases between them. The CDR3 is made up of 14 amino acids. The germline CDR1 and CDR2 sequences are SGHTA and FQGNSA. CDR3 protein: CASSLFRGTDTQYF. The CDR3 DNA reads as TGTGCCAGCAGCTTATTTAGGGGGACAGATACGCAGTATTTT.

The rearrangement joins TRBV5-4 to TRBJ2-7; D may correspond to TRBD1 or TRBD2 (5 bases each). CDR3 size: 13 residues. CDR1 is SGHNT and CDR2 is YYREEE in the germline V gene (reference sequence). V was shortened by 4 bases and J by 3 bases, with 11 bases between the two germline ends. In DNA, the CDR3 is TGTGCCAGCAGCCCGGGACCCGGCTACGAGCAGTACTTC. Translation: CASSPGPGYEQYF.

The genes are TRBV7-2 and TRBJ1-6; no clear D. The V gene lost 5 bases and the J gene lost 9 bases, with 17 bases spanning the gap. CDR3 length: 15 residues. Germline V gene data show CDR1 as SGHTA and CDR2 as FQGNSA. CDR3 in amino acids: CASSLNTMARSPLHF. CDR3 coding DNA: TGTGCCAGCAGCCTCAATACCATGGCGCGTTCACCCCTCCACTTT.

J is TRBJ1-5 and V is TRBV6-4, with D uncertain. Trimming removed 4 bases at V and 2 bases at J, with 9 bases between. The germline V gene encodes CDR1 MRHNA and CDR2 SNTAGT. The CDR3 is 14 residues long. The CDR3 coding sequence is TGTGCCAGCAGTGTTGAAGGCGGCAATCAGCCCCAGCATTTT. It specifies CASSVEGGNQPQHF.

This clone has a handful of counts. The chain carries TRBV9 and TRBJ2-1; D is possibly TRBD2 (5 bases). This CDR3 has 15 amino acids. CDR1 and CDR2 from the germline V gene are SGDLS and YYNGEE. V was shortened by 4 bases and J by 0 bases, with 11 bases between the two germline ends. In DNA form, the CDR3 reads TGTGCCAGCAGCCCCCGACGGGGCTCCTACAATGAGCAGTTCTTC. Amino acids: CASSPRRGSYNEQFF.

The chain recombines TRBV24-1 with TRBJ2-2; 9 bases are shared with TRBD1. Germline loops: CDR1 KGHDR, CDR2 SFDVKD. Germline trimming cut 1 base from V and 4 bases from J; bases unmatched to any gene: 9. CDR3 length equals 18 residues. DNA for the CDR3: TGTGCCACCAGTGATTTTCGGACAGGGGCTCGTTCCACCGGGGAGCTGTTTTTT. Its translation is CATSDFRTGARSTGELFF.

The genes are TRBV5-1 and TRBJ1-2, with D possibly being TRBD1 (6 bases). CDR1 is SGHRS, CDR2 YFSETQ, per germline. The CDR3 consists of 17 residues. Deletions cut 0 bases from V and 8 bases from J, with 23 bases between. The CDR3: CASSLAGVSGAGQGYTF. The CDR3 DNA sequence: TGCGCCAGCAGCTTGGCCGGGGTATCGGGGGCAGGGCAGGGCTACACCTTC.

The rearrangement links TRBV2 to TRBJ2-5, with 12 bases identical to TRBD2. With V trimmed by 4 bases and J by 5 bases, 5 bases remained unmatched. Germline V gives CDR1 SNHLY, CDR2 FYNNEI. There are 15 residues in the CDR3. CDR3 in DNA: TGTGCCAGCAGTGCGACTAGCGGGAGAGGGGAGACCCAGTACTTC. Amino acid sequence: CASSATSGRGETQYF.

The V gene is TRBV4-2, the J gene TRBJ2-7; D is unclear. V lost 0 bases to trimming and J lost 4 bases, with 10 bases between them. Germline CDR1 LGHNA, CDR2 YNFKEQ. The CDR3 length is 14 residues. For the CDR3, the DNA is TGTGCCAGCAGCCAAGATGCCAAGGAATACGAGCAGTACTTC. Translation: CASSQDAKEYEQYF.

The chain uses TRBV27 and TRBJ1-2, with D possibly being TRBD1 (5 bases). The germline gives CDR1 MNHEY, CDR2 SMNVEV (reference sequence). The CDR3 totals 13 residues. Deletions cut 3 bases from V and 6 bases from J, with 11 bases between. CDR3 in amino acids: CASSFGWGNGYTF. The CDR3 nucleotides are TGTGCCAGCAGTTTTGGGTGGGGGAATGGCTACACCTTC.